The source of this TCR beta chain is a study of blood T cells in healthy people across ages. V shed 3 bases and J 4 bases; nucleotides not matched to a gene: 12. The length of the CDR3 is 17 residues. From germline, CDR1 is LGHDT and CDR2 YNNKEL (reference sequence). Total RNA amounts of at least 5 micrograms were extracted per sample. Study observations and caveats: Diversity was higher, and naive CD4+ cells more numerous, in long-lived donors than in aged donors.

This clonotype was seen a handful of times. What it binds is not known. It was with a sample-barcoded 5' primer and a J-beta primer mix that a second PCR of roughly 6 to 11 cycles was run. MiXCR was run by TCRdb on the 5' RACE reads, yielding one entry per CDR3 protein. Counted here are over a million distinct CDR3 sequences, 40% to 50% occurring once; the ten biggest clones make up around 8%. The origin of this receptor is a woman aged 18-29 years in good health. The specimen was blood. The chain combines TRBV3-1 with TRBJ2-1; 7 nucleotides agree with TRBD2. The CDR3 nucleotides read TGTGCCAGCAGCCATGTACTGCGGGGGATCGCTTACAATGAGCAGTTCTTC. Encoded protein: CASSHVLRGIAYNEQFF.